These T cell receptor beta chains were read from a single sample in a study of shared clonotypes between healthy human individuals. Here immunoSEQ multiplex PCR was the method, and the copy in TCRdb shows in-frame clones only, minus some. The sample contains some 580,000 clones, roughly 98% of which appear only once. The source material was naive CD8+ T cells sorted from blood. Receptors were obtained from a man under 40 in good health. Both conserved end residues are part of each CDR3. A D gene is named only where the DNA matches it firmly. Only part of the rows carry a size: once, few, many, or a class if the clone is expanded.

J: TRBJ2-5
D: .
V: TRBV10-3
size: .
DNA: TGTGCCATCAGTGAGTCTGCAGGGACCCAAGAGACCCAGTACTTC
CDR3: CAISESAGTQETQYF

J: TRBJ2-7
D: TRBD1
V: TRBV19
size: few
DNA: TGTGCCAGTTTTGGGACAGGGGCCCACGAGCAGTACTTC
CDR3: CASFGTGAHEQYF

J: TRBJ2-3
D: TRBD1
V: TRBV7-9
size: .
DNA: TGTGCCAGCAGCTCGGGACAGGGCGGGACAGATACGCAGTATTTT
CDR3: CASSSGQGGTDTQYF

J: TRBJ2-7
D: .
V: TRBV7-9
size: .
DNA: TGTGCCAGCAGCCATCGGGACCGTTCCTACGAGCAGTACTTC
CDR3: CASSHRDRSYEQYF

J: TRBJ2-7
D: TRBD1
V: TRBV27
size: .
DNA: TGTGCCAGCAGTTTACATGGTCTAATCCCCGGGACAGGGGGATACGAGCAGTACTTC
CDR3: CASSLHGLIPGTGGYEQYF

J: TRBJ1-5
D: .
V: TRBV19
size: .
DNA: TGTGCCAGTGACAACACAGGGCGGGGGGGTAATCAGCCCCAGCATTTT
CDR3: CASDNTGRGGNQPQHF

J: TRBJ2-7
D: .
V: TRBV29-1
size: .
DNA: TGCAGCGTGTGGACGGTTTCCTACGAGCAGTACTTC
CDR3: CSVWTVSYEQYF

J: TRBJ1-5
D: .
V: TRBV4-1
size: .
DNA: TGCGCCAGCGGCGACCGCGGCAATCAGCCCCAGCATTTT
CDR3: CASGDRGNQPQHF

J: TRBJ2-1
D: TRBD2
V: TRBV7-9
size: once
DNA: TGTGCCAGCAGCTTAGATACTAGCGGGATACCCTACAATGAGCAGTTCTTC
CDR3: CASSLDTSGIPYNEQFF

J: TRBJ2-1
D: .
V: TRBV7-9
size: .
DNA: TGTGCCAGCAGCTTAGCTGGCAGGACCAATGAGCAGTTCTTC
CDR3: CASSLAGRTNEQFF

J: TRBJ2-7
D: .
V: TRBV7-6
size: .
DNA: TGTGCCAGCAGCTTAGAACTTTCCAGCTCCTACGAGCAGTACTTC
CDR3: CASSLELSSSYEQYF

J: TRBJ2-1
D: TRBD1
V: TRBV27
size: .
DNA: TGTGCCAGCACCGGGACAGGGTTTTACGATGAGCAGTTCTTC
CDR3: CASTGTGFYDEQFF

J: TRBJ1-2
D: .
V: TRBV2
size: once
DNA: TGTGCCTTAGAGGGGGACCGATCCGAGCCGACGTCCATTCGCTACACCTTC
CDR3: CALEGDRSEPTSIRYTF

J: TRBJ2-1
D: .
V: TRBV27
size: .
DNA: TGTGCCAGCAGTTTCTACAATGAGCAGTTCTTC
CDR3: CASSFYNEQFF

J: TRBJ2-2
D: .
V: TRBV6-5
size: .
DNA: TGTGCCAGCAGCCCCGTACCGAACACCGGGGAGCTGTTTTTT
CDR3: CASSPVPNTGELFF

J: TRBJ1-1
D: .
V: TRBV30
size: few
DNA: TGTGCCTGGAGTTGGGGAACTAACACTGAAGCTTTCTTT
CDR3: CAWSWGTNTEAFF

J: TRBJ2-2
D: .
V: TRBV11-3
size: .
DNA: TGTGCCAGCAGCAAGCGGTTAGCCGGGGAGCTGTTTTTT
CDR3: CASSKRLAGELFF

J: TRBJ2-7
D: .
V: TRBV19
size: .
DNA: TGTGCCAGTAGTACCGGGAGCCCATACGAGCAGTACTTC
CDR3: CASSTGSPYEQYF

J: TRBJ2-7
D: .
V: TRBV6-1
size: .
DNA: TGTGCCAGCAGGGAGATGGACAGTTCCTACGAGCAGTACTTC
CDR3: CASREMDSSYEQYF

J: TRBJ2-7
D: .
V: TRBV2
size: .
DNA: TGTGCCAGCACCCCCGGACTCTACTCCTACGAGCAGTACTTC
CDR3: CASTPGLYSYEQYF

J: TRBJ2-1
D: TRBD2
V: TRBV18
size: .
DNA: TGTGCCAGCTCACGGCAGCGGGAGGGATATGAGCAGTTCTTC
CDR3: CASSRQREGYEQFF

J: TRBJ1-1
D: .
V: TRBV28
size: .
DNA: TGTGCCAGCAGCCATGGGGCGGTCGCTTTCTTT
CDR3: CASSHGAVAFF

J: TRBJ2-7
D: TRBD1
V: TRBV29-1
size: .
DNA: TGCAGCGTTGAAGATCTGGGACAGGGCTACGAGCAGTACTTC
CDR3: CSVEDLGQGYEQYF

J: TRBJ1-5
D: .
V: TRBV7-6
size: .
DNA: TGTGCCAGCAGCTTAGATCCTTCCGGGCAGCAGCCCCAGCATTTT
CDR3: CASSLDPSGQQPQHF

J: TRBJ1-1
D: .
V: TRBV13
size: .
DNA: TGTGCCAGCAGCCGCGGGGGGGCGGGTGGAGCTTTCTTT
CDR3: CASSRGGAGGAFF

J: TRBJ1-2
D: TRBD1
V: TRBV2
size: .
DNA: TGTGCCACAATGCCGTCGACAGGGTTCGGCTACACCTTC
CDR3: CATMPSTGFGYTF

J: TRBJ2-2
D: .
V: TRBV28
size: once
DNA: TGTGCCAGCAGTACGGACGGGACGGCTCGGGAGCTGTTTTTT
CDR3: CASSTDGTARELFF

J: TRBJ2-3
D: .
V: TRBV7-9
size: .
DNA: TGTGCCAGCAGCCTCCGACTAGAGGGCACAGATACGCAGTATTTT
CDR3: CASSLRLEGTDTQYF

J: TRBJ1-1
D: .
V: TRBV7-9
size: .
DNA: TGTGCCAGCAGTCCCCAGGGGTATGCTTTCTTT
CDR3: CASSPQGYAFF

J: TRBJ1-4
D: .
V: TRBV25-1
size: .
DNA: TGTGCCAGCACCCCGGGGGGCGAGGAAAAACTGTTTTTT
CDR3: CASTPGGEEKLFF

J: TRBJ2-3
D: .
V: TRBV27
size: .
DNA: TGTGCCAGCAGTCGAGGGACATACCGCACAGATACGCAGTATTTT
CDR3: CASSRGTYRTDTQYF

J: TRBJ1-1
D: .
V: TRBV10-3
size: .
DNA: TGTGCCATCAGTGACCTGGTGGAGGGTGAGAACACTGAAGCTTTCTTT
CDR3: CAISDLVEGENTEAFF

J: TRBJ1-4
D: TRBD1
V: TRBV7-9
size: .
DNA: TGTGCCAGCCGGGACAGGGGGAATGAAAAACTGTTTTTT
CDR3: CASRDRGNEKLFF

J: TRBJ2-1
D: TRBD2
V: TRBV5-6
size: .
DNA: TGTGCCAGCACCCCTACGGGACTAGCGGCCGACAATGAGCAGTTCTTC
CDR3: CASTPTGLAADNEQFF

J: TRBJ2-7
D: TRBD1
V: TRBV7-8
size: .
DNA: TGTGCCAGCAGCTTTTTTGACAGGGGCCACTACGAGCAGTACTTC
CDR3: CASSFFDRGHYEQYF

J: TRBJ2-7
D: TRBD1
V: TRBV7-8
size: .
DNA: TGTGCCAGCAGCCAACTGAGCGGGACAGGGGACTACGAGCAGTACTTC
CDR3: CASSQLSGTGDYEQYF

J: TRBJ2-1
D: TRBD2
V: TRBV9
size: .
DNA: TGTGCCAGCACCGCGGGTACTAGCGGGAGGGCCAATAGAGCTCCCGATGAGCAGTTCTTC
CDR3: CASTAGTSGRANRAPDEQFF

J: TRBJ2-1
D: .
V: TRBV5-5
size: once
DNA: TGTGCCAGCAGCTGGACTGTAGTCAAAAATGAGCAGTTCTTC
CDR3: CASSWTVVKNEQFF

J: TRBJ2-7
D: .
V: TRBV6-1
size: .
DNA: TGTGCCAGCAGTGAAGCGCTTCTAGTCAGTCGAGCCTACGAGCAGTACTTC
CDR3: CASSEALLVSRAYEQYF

J: TRBJ2-6
D: .
V: TRBV10-3
size: .
DNA: TGTGCCATCAGGGGGTCAAGTAGCTCTGGGGCCAACGTCCTGACTTTC
CDR3: CAIRGSSSSGANVLTF

J: TRBJ2-7
D: TRBD2
V: TRBV11-1
size: .
DNA: TGTGCCAGCAGCTTACGAGGGAGGGCCTCAGACGAGCAGTACTTC
CDR3: CASSLRGRASDEQYF

J: TRBJ2-7
D: .
V: TRBV6-1
size: .
DNA: TGTGCCAGCAGTGGTGGCCTTTACAAGAGCTCCTACGAGCAGTACTTC
CDR3: CASSGGLYKSSYEQYF

J: TRBJ2-3
D: TRBD2
V: TRBV7-2
size: .
DNA: TGTGCCAGCACCCTAGCGGGAGGGGCAGATACGCAGTATTTT
CDR3: CASTLAGGADTQYF

J: TRBJ2-1
D: .
V: TRBV28
size: .
DNA: TGTGCCAGCAGTTTAGGAATAGAGCAGTTCTTC
CDR3: CASSLGIEQFF

J: TRBJ2-1
D: .
V: TRBV7-8
size: .
DNA: TGTGCCAGCAGCTCGGCAGGGGAGCAGTTCTTC
CDR3: CASSSAGEQFF

J: TRBJ1-4
D: .
V: TRBV2
size: .
DNA: TGTGCCAGCAGTGTTCGGATAACTAATGAAAAACTGTTTTTT
CDR3: CASSVRITNEKLFF

J: TRBJ1-5
D: TRBD1
V: TRBV28
size: .
DNA: TGTGCCAGCAGCTACTTGGACAGGGAAAATCAGCCCCAGCATTTT
CDR3: CASSYLDRENQPQHF

J: TRBJ2-5
D: TRBD1
V: TRBV29-1
size: .
DNA: TGCAGCGTTGTTTTGTTTCAGGGGGATGGCGAAGAGACCCAGTACTTC
CDR3: CSVVLFQGDGEETQYF

J: TRBJ2-2
D: .
V: TRBV4-1
size: .
DNA: TGCGCCAGCAGCCCATTGGGAACTGGTCAGGACACCGGGGAGCTGTTTTTT
CDR3: CASSPLGTGQDTGELFF

J: TRBJ1-5
D: .
V: TRBV27
size: .
DNA: TGTGCCAGCAGTGACAGCTACGGCAATCAGCCCCAGCATTTT
CDR3: CASSDSYGNQPQHF

J: TRBJ2-7
D: TRBD1
V: TRBV7-9
size: once
DNA: TGTGCCAGCAGCTCCTCGAAAGGACAGGGGTCCTACGAGCAGTACTTC
CDR3: CASSSSKGQGSYEQYF

J: TRBJ2-7
D: .
V: TRBV28
size: .
DNA: TGTGCCAGCAGAAGCACCGGGACTCCAAAGTCCTACGAGCAGTACTTC
CDR3: CASRSTGTPKSYEQYF

J: TRBJ2-7
D: TRBD2
V: TRBV7-9
size: .
DNA: TGTGCCAGCAGCCCGTGGGGGGGATCGAGGACGGGGCGCTTC
CDR3: CASSPWGGSRTGRF

J: TRBJ2-1
D: .
V: TRBV7-9
size: .
DNA: TGTGCCAGCAGCCTCCAGACTAACCCCTCTCTTAATGAGCAGTTCTTC
CDR3: CASSLQTNPSLNEQFF

J: TRBJ2-7
D: .
V: TRBV25-1
size: .
DNA: TGTGCCAGCAGTGACCAGACGTACGAGCAGTACTTC
CDR3: CASSDQTYEQYF

J: TRBJ1-5
D: .
V: TRBV19
size: .
DNA: TGTGCCAGTAGTATCGCCAGCGGACACGATAGCAATCAGCCCCAGCATTTT
CDR3: CASSIASGHDSNQPQHF

J: TRBJ2-1
D: TRBD2
V: TRBV4-3
size: .
DNA: TGCGCCAGCAGCCAAGGACTAGCGGGAGTGGATGAGCAGTTCTTC
CDR3: CASSQGLAGVDEQFF

J: TRBJ2-5
D: TRBD1
V: TRBV14
size: once
DNA: TGTGCCAGCAGCCAAGAAGGGTACAGGGGGCCGGAAGAGACCCAGTACTTC
CDR3: CASSQEGYRGPEETQYF

J: TRBJ2-5
D: .
V: TRBV6-5
size: .
DNA: TGTGCCAGCAGTTATTCGGCTAGCGAACAAGAGACCCAGTACTTC
CDR3: CASSYSASEQETQYF